This note documents a single TCR beta chain sequence. Its antigen is undetermined. This specimen belongs to a study of cytomegalovirus exposure and HLA in healthy donors. Study-wide findings and caveats: Likely technical artifact: a cluster of highly shared sequence variants. With high specificity and sensitivity, the classifier reportedly diagnosed cytomegalovirus status. A later analysis linked a missense variant in DCLRE1C to the trimming of TCR beta V and J genes.

Primers for the PCR totalled 60 Vbeta and 13 Jbeta. Generated by immunoSEQ multiplex PCR, the TCRdb table keeps only in-frame clones and is missing some. The sample holds approximately 180,000 clones, roughly 80% seen once. Nominally healthy donors were sampled, though unrecorded immune exposures were likely. Sequenced material: PBMCs. The TCR sequence derives from a man aged 18-30 years in good health and CMV-seronegative.

The DNA for the CDR3 is TGCGCCAGCAGCTCGAAGGGGACAGGGGGCTGGCAGTACTTC. Translation gives CASSSKGTGGWQYF. The chain employs TRBV5-1 and TRBJ2-5; 12 bases are a match to TRBD1. Germline CDR1 reads SGHRS; CDR2 reads YFSETQ. The CDR3 contains 14 residues. With 3 bases clipped from V and 11 bases from J, the junction kept 8 bases outside the gene matches.